This is a list of T cell receptor beta chains from one sample in a study of tumor-infiltrating lymphocytes in primary liver carcinoma. One entry per CDR3 protein results from TCRdb running MiXCR on the multiplex PCR reads. The sample comprises some 180,000 distinct CDR3 sequences, around four fifths of which are singletons, and roughly 20% rests with the top ten. Sequencing used tumor tissue from primary liver carcinoma. All receptors derive from a man aged 40-49 years with primary liver carcinoma and hepatitis B virus infection. Each CDR3 is given with its conserved first and last residue. D genes are given only for firm matches. Part of the rows lack a size; the others show once, few, many or a class for expanded clones.

d_gene	j_gene	v_gene	abundance	CDR3nt	CDR3aa
TRBD1	TRBJ2-7	TRBV4-1	.	TGCGCCAGCAAGGGGACAGGGGAAGAGTATTGCTTC	CASKGTGEEYCF
.	TRBJ2-1	TRBV11-1	.	TGTGCCAGCAGTTTAGTGCTCGGAGGGCGACAGTTCTTC	CASSLVLGGRQFF
.	TRBJ1-2	TRBV4-3	.	TGCGCCAGCAGCCAAGATACGGGGGGGCCTCATGGCTACTCCTTC	CASSQDTGGPHGYSF
.	TRBJ2-7	TRBV4-2	.	TGTGCCAGCAGCCAAGATCAAGGCGGGCACGAGCAGTACTTC	CASSQDQGGHEQYF
.	TRBJ1-5	TRBV6-6	once	TGTGCCAGCAGTTACTTACAGGGAAATCAGCCTCACCATTTT	CASSYLQGNQPHHF
TRBD1	TRBJ2-3	TRBV29-1	.	TGCAGCGTTTCCTGGACAGGGGCGTCAGATAAGAAGTATTTT	CSVSWTGASDKKYF
.	TRBJ2-2	TRBV10-2	.	TGCGCCAGCAGTGGACGAAGAGGGGGTGGGAAGCTGTTTTTT	CASSGRRGGGKLFF
TRBD1	TRBJ1-2	TRBV4-3	once	TGCGCCAGCAGCCAAGATTCCGGGACAGGCGATGGCTACATCTTC	CASSQDSGTGDGYIF
.	TRBJ2-2	TRBV11-2	once	TGTGCCAGCAGCAAGAACGGGAGCCTCGGGGAGTTGTTTTTT	CASSKNGSLGELFF
TRBD2	TRBJ2-1	TRBV5-1	.	TGCGCCAGCAGCTTGACGGTACTAGCGAGCAATGATCAGTTCTTC	CASSLTVLASNDQFF
.	TRBJ2-1	TRBV6-6	.	TGTGCCAGCAGTTTAGAAGGCTGGCAGTTCTTC	CASSLEGWQFF
.	TRBJ1-5	TRBV11-2	.	TGTGCCAGCAGCTTAGTAGGGGTAACAGTAAGCAATCACCCCCAGCATTTT	CASSLVGVTVSNHPQHF
.	TRBJ1-6	TRBV28	.	TGTGCCAACAGGCGGACAGAAGTAAATTCACCCTTCCACTTT	CANRRTEVNSPFHF
TRBD1	TRBJ2-7	TRBV4-3	.	TGCTCCAGCAGCCACGAAGGGACAGCAGCTTACGAGCAGTGCTTC	CSSSHEGTAAYEQCF
TRBD2	TRBJ2-1	TRBV12-3/TRBV12-4	.	TGTGCAGGCAGTCATAGCGGGAGATACTTCTATGAGCAGTTCTTC	CAGSHSGRYFYEQFF
TRBD2	TRBJ2-7	TRBV14	many	TGTGCCAGCAGCCAAGATCTAGCGGGTGAGCAGTACTTC	CASSQDLAGEQYF
TRBD2	TRBJ2-3	TRBV11-3	.	TGTGCCAGCACCTTAGACAGCGGGAGTATAACAGTTACGCAGTACTTT	CASTLDSGSITVTQYF
TRBD2	TRBJ2-5	TRBV6-1	.	TGTGGCAGCAGTGGACTAGCGGGAGGGAAAGAGACCCAGTATTTC	CGSSGLAGGKETQYF
.	TRBJ1-1	TRBV7-9	.	TGTGTCAGCAGCTTTCTCATCGAGGCTTTCTTT	CVSSFLIEAFF
.	TRBJ1-4	TRBV4-1	.	TGCGCCAGCAGCCACACAGTAACTAATGATAAACTATTTTTT	CASSHTVTNDKLFF
.	TRBJ2-2	TRBV4-3	.	TGCGCCAGCTGCCAAGTAGGGGGGGTCGGGGAGCTGTTTTTT	CASCQVGGVGELFF
TRBD1	TRBJ2-1	TRBV2	many	TGTGCCAGCAGTCTCGGACAGGGTTCCAATGAGCAGTTCTTC	CASSLGQGSNEQFF
.	TRBJ2-2	TRBV12-3/TRBV12-4	.	TGTGCCAGCGGTTCCCTGAGGGAGCTGTTTTTT	CASGSLRELFF
TRBD2	TRBJ2-7	TRBV29-1	.	TGCAGCGTCCGGACTAGTGGGAGGAGCCGCGAGCAGTACTTC	CSVRTSGRSREQYF
.	TRBJ2-5	TRBV6-2/TRBV6-3	.	TGTGCCAGCAGTTCCCACCCTCGGGACCTCCTGTATCAAGAGACCCTGTATTTC	CASSSHPRDLLYQETLYF
.	TRBJ2-7	TRBV29-1	few	TGCAGTGTTGAAGCGCCAGGATCCTTCGAGCAGTACTTC	CSVEAPGSFEQYF